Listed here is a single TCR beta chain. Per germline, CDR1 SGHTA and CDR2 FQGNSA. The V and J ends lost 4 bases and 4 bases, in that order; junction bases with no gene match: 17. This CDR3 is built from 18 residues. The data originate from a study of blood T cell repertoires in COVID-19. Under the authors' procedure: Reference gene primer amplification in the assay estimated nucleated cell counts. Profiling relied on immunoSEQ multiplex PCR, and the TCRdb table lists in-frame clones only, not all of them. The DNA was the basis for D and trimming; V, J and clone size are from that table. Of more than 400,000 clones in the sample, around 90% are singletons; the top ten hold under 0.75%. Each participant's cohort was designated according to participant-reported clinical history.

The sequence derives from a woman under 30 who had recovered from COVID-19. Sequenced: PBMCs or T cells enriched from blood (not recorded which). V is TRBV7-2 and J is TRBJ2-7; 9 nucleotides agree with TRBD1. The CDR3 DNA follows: TGTGCCAGCAGCTCGCCAAGTATCCCGGGACAGGGTGGGTACGAGCAGTACTTC. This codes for CASSSPSIPGQGGYEQYF.